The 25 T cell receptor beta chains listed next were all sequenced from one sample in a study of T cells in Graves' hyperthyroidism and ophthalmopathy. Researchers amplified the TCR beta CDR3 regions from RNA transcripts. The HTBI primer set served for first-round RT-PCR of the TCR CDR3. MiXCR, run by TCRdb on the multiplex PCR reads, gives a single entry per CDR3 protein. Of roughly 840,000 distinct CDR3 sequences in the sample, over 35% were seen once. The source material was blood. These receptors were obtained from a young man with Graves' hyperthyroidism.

CDR3: CASSTPGQGATQPQHF. For the CDR3, the DNA is TGTGCCAGTAGTACACCGGGACAGGGGGCGACTCAGCCCCAGCATTTT. V usage is TRBV19 and J usage is TRBJ1-5; 12 nucleotides match TRBD1. Unmatched junction bases numbered 7, after V lost 4 bases and J lost 6 bases. CDR1 and CDR2 (germline): LNHDA, SQIVND (reference sequence). The CDR3 contains 16 residues.

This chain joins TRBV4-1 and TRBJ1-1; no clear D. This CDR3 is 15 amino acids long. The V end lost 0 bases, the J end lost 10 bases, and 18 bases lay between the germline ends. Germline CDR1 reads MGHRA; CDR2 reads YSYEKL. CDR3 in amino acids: CASSQDLINWMAAFF. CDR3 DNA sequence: TGCGCCAGCAGCCAAGATCTCATTAATTGGATGGCAGCTTTCTTT.

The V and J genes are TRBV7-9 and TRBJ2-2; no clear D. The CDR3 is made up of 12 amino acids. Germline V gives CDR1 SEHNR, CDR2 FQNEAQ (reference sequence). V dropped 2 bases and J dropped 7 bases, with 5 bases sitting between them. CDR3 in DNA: TGTGCCAGCAGCTTAAATCTCGGGGAGCTGTTTTTT. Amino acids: CASSLNLGELFF.

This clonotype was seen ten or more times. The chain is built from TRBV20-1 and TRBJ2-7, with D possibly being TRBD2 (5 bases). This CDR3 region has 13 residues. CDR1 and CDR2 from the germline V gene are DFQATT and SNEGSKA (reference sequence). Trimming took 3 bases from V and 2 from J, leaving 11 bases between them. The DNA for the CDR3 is TGCAGTGCTAGGCCGGGATCAGCCTACGAGCAGTACTTC. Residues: CSARPGSAYEQYF.

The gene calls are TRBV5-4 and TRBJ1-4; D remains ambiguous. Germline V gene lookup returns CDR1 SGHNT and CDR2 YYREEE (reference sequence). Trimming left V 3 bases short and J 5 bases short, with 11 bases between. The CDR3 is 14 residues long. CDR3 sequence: CASSSRQQNEKLFF. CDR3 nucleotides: TGTGCCAGCAGCTCCAGGCAGCAAAATGAAAAACTGTTTTTT. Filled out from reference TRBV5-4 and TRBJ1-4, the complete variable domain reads ETGVTQSPTHLIKTRGQQVTLRCSSQSGHNTVSWYQQALGQGPQFIFQYYREEENGRGNFPPRFSGLQFPNYSSELNVNALELDDSALYLCASSSRQQNEKLFFGSGTQLSVL.

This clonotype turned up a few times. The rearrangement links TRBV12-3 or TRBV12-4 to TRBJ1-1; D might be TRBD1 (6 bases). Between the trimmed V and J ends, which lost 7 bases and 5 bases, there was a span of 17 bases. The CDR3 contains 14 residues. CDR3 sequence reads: CASTRQARGTEAFF. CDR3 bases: TGTGCCAGCACCAGACAGGCAAGAGGGACTGAAGCTTTCTTT.

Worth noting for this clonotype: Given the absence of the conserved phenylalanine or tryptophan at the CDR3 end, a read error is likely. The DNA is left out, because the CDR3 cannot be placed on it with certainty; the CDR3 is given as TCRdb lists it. The CDR3 sequence is CATSVREWGY. V is TRBV15 and J is TRBJ2-3; no check of the table's D call, TRBD1, against the DNA was made. Germline V lookup: CDR1 LNHNV, CDR2 YYDKDF (reference sequence). The CDR3 comprises 10 residues, both ends counted.

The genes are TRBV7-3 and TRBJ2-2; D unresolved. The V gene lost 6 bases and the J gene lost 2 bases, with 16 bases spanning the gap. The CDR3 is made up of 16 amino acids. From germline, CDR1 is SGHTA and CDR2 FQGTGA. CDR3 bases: TGTGCCAGCAGTCCCCAAGCACACTTAAACACCGGGGAGCTGTTTTTT. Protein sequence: CASSPQAHLNTGELFF. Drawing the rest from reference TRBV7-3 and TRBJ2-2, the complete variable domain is GAGVSQTPSNKVTEKGKYVELRCDPISGHTALYWYRQSLGQGPEFLIYFQGTGAADDSGLPNDRFFAVRPEGSVSTLKIQRTERGDSAVYLCASSPQAHLNTGELFFGEGSRLTVL.

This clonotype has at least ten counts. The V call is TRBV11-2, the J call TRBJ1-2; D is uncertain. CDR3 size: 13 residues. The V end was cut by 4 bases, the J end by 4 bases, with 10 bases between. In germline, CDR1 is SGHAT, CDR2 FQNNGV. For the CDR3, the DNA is TGTGCCAGCAGCTCAAGACAAACCTATGGCTACACCTTC. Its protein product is CASSSRQTYGYTF.

CDR3 nucleotides: TGTGCCAGCGGGACGGCTTCTTCCTACGAGCAGTACTTC. Its protein product is CASGTASSYEQYF. The V gene is TRBV19, the J gene TRBJ2-7; D possibly uses TRBD1 or TRBD2 (5 bases each). With 9 bases removed from V and 1 base from J, the gap between germline ends came to 13 bases. The germline V gene has CDR1 LNHDA and CDR2 SQIVND (reference sequence). The CDR3 spans 13 residues.

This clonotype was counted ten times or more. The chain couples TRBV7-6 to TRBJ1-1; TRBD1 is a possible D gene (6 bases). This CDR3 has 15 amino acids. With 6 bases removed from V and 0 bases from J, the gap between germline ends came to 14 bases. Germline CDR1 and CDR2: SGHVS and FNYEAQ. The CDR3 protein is CASRHRDGLNTEAFF. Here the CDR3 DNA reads TGTGCCAGCAGGCACAGGGACGGATTGAACACTGAAGCTTTCTTT.

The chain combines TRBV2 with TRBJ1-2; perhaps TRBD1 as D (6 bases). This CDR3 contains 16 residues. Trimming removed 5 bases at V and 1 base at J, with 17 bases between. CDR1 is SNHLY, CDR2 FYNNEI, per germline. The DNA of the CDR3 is TGTGCCAGCAGTTATGACAGGCCGAGCATTAACTATGGCTACACCTTC. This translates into CASSYDRPSINYGYTF. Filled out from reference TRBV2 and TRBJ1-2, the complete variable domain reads EPEVTQTPSHQVTQMGQEVILRCVPISNHLYFYWYRQILGQKVEFLVSFYNNEISEKSEIFDDQFSVERPDGSNFTLKIRSTKLEDSAMYFCASSYDRPSINYGYTFGSGTRLTVV.

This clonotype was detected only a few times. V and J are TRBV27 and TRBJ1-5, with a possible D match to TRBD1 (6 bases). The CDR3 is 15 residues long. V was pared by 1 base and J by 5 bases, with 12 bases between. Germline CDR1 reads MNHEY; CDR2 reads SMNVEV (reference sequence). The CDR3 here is CASSLYTGLDQPQHF. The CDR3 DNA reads TGTGCCAGCAGTTTATATACAGGGTTGGATCAGCCCCAGCATTTT.

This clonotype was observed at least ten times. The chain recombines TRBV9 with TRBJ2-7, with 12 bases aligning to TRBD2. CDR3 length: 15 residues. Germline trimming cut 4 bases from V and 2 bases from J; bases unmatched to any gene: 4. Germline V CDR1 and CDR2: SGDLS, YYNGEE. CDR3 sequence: CASSPRLAGAYEQYF. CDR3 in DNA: TGTGCCAGCAGCCCGCGACTAGCGGGGGCCTACGAGCAGTACTTC. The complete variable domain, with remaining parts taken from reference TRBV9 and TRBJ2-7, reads DSGVTQTPKHLITATGQRVTLRCSPRSGDLSVYWYQQSLDQGLQFLIQYYNGEERAKGNILERFSAQQFPDLHSELNLSSLELGDSALYFCASSPRLAGAYEQYFGPGTRLTVT.

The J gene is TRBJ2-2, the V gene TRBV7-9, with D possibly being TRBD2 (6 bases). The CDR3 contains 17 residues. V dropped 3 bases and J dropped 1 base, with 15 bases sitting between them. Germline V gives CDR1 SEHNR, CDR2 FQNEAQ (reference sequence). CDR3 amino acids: CASSLIAALVNTGELFF. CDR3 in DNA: TGTGCCAGCAGCTTGATAGCGGCCCTCGTGAACACCGGGGAGCTGTTTTTT.

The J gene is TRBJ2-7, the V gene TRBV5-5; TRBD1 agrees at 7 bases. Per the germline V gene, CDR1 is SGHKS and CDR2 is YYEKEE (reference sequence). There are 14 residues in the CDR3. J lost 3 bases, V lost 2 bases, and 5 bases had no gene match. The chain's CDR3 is CASSFYDRDYEQYF. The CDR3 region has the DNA TGTGCCAGCAGCTTCTACGACAGGGACTACGAGCAGTACTTC.

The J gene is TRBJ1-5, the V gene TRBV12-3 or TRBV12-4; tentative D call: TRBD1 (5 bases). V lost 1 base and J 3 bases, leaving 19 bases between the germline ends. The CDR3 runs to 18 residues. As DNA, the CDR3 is TGTGCCAGCAGTTTAGTACGATCCGGCCCAGGGCTCAATCAGCCCCAGCATTTT. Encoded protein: CASSLVRSGPGLNQPQHF.

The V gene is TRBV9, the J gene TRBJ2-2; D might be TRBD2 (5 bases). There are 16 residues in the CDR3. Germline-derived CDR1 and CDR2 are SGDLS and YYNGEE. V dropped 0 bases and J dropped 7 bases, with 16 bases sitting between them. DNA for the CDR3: TGTGCCAGCAGCGTAGGTCTTCAACTAGTACACGGGGAGCTGTTTTTT. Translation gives CASSVGLQLVHGELFF. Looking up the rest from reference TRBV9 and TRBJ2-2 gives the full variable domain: DSGVTQTPKHLITATGQRVTLRCSPRSGDLSVYWYQQSLDQGLQFLIQYYNGEERAKGNILERFSAQQFPDLHSELNLSSLELGDSALYFCASSVGLQLVHGELFFGEGSRLTVL.

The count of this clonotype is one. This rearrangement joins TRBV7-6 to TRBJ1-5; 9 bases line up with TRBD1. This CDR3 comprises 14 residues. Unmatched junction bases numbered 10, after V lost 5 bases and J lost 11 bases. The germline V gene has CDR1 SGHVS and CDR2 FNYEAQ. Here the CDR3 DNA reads TGTGCCAGCAGCAAAACAGGGGGCCAAGAGACCCAGCATTTT. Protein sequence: CASSKTGGQETQHF.

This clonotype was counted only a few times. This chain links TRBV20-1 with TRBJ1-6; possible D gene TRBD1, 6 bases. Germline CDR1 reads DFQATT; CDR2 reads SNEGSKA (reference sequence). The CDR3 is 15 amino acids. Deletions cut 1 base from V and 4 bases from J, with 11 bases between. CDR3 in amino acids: CSARVEGGYNSPLHF. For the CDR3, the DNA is TGCAGTGCTAGAGTTGAGGGGGGATATAATTCACCCCTCCACTTT.

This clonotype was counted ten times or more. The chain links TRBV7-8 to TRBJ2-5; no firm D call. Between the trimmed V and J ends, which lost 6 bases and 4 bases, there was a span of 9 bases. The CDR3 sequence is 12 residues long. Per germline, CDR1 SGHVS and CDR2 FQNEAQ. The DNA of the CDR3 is TGTGCCAGCAGTGGAAAGGGAGAGACCCAGTACTTC. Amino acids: CASSGKGETQYF.

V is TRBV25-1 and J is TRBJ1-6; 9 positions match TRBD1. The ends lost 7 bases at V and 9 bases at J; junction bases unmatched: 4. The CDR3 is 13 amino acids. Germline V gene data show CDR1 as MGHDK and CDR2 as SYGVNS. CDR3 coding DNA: TGTGCCAGCACTCCGGGACAGGGTTCACCCCTCCACTTT. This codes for CASTPGQGSPLHF.

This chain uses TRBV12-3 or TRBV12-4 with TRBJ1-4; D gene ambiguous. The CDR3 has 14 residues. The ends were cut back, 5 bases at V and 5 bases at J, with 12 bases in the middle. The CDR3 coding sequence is TGTGCCAGCAGTCCGCTAGAGAGCAATGAAAAACTGTTTTTT. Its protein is CASSPLESNEKLFF.

The CDR3 reads CASSSLPLEPSYEQYF. DNA of the CDR3: TGTGCCAGCAGTTCTCTCCCACTAGAGCCCTCCTACGAGCAGTACTTC. This rearrangement joins TRBV6-2 or TRBV6-3 to TRBJ2-7; D might be TRBD2 (5 bases). This CDR3 region has 16 residues. Germline V lookup: CDR1 MNHEY, CDR2 SVGEGT. V shed 4 bases and J shed 0 bases, with 16 bases lying between them.

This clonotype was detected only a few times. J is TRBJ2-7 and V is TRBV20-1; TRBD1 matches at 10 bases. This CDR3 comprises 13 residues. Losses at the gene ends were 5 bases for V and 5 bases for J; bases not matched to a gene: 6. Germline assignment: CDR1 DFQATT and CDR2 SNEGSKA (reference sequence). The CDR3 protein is CSASRDRGHEQYF. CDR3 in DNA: TGCAGTGCTTCCCGGGACAGGGGCCACGAGCAGTACTTC.